The 16 T cell receptor beta chains given below trace back to one sample, sequenced in a study of T-cell memory formation after mild COVID-19. TCRdb recomputed calls from the 5' RACE reads with MiXCR, one row per CDR3 protein. This sample yields about 90,000 distinct CDR3 sequences, of which approximately 13% are seen a single time; roughly a quarter belongs to the top ten. Sequencing was performed on PBMCs or a T cell subset sorted from them (not recorded which). All receptors come from an adult woman who had mild COVID-19 (a few samples of this study predate the infection). Cell type and time point are not known.

The chain recombines TRBV9 with TRBJ2-1, with TRBD1 as a possible D gene (5 bases). The CDR3 consists of 14 residues. The V gene lost 4 bases and the J gene lost 3 bases, with 11 bases spanning the gap. Per the germline V gene, CDR1 is SGDLS and CDR2 is YYNGEE. The CDR3 DNA sequence: TGTGCCAGCAGCAATAATAGGGGCTACAATGAGCAGTTCTTC. This codes for CASSNNRGYNEQFF.

The chain uses TRBV9 and TRBJ2-1; 8 nucleotides align to TRBD2. This CDR3 comprises 18 residues. The V segment lost 3 bases and the J segment 0 bases; nucleotides outside the gene matches: 11. Germline V CDR1 and CDR2: SGDLS, YYNGEE. The CDR3 protein is CASSGGASGSGSYNEQFF. Written as DNA, the CDR3 is TGTGCCAGCAGCGGCGGTGCTAGCGGGTCCGGCTCCTACAATGAGCAGTTCTTC.

V gene TRBV15 combines with J gene TRBJ2-1, with D hard to call. There are 15 residues in the CDR3. V lost 3 bases to trimming and J lost 6 bases, with 15 bases between them. The germline V gene has CDR1 LNHNV and CDR2 YYDKDF (reference sequence). The DNA for the CDR3 is TGTGCCACCAGCAGCTCTCGGGCAGCCGCCAATGAGCAGTTCTTC. Translation gives CATSSSRAAANEQFF.

This clonotype was counted many times. The chain couples TRBV7-9 to TRBJ2-7; TRBD1 agrees at 10 bases. CDR3 length equals 12 residues. CDR1 SEHNR and CDR2 FQNEAQ come from the germline V gene (reference sequence). V lost 1 base and J lost 11; bases outside the gene matches: 2. In DNA form, the CDR3 reads TGTGCCAGCAGCTTAGAAGGACAGGGGGAGTACTTC. Amino acid sequence: CASSLEGQGEYF.

The sample holds a few counts of this clonotype. This chain links TRBV7-6 with TRBJ2-7; TRBD2 aligns across 15 bases. The CDR3 covers 19 residues. With 5 bases clipped from V and 0 bases from J, the junction kept 11 bases outside the gene matches. Germline V gene lookup returns CDR1 SGHVS and CDR2 FNYEAQ. CDR3 sequence: CASSPTRTSGGASSYEQYF. DNA of the CDR3: TGTGCCAGCAGCCCTACCCGGACTAGCGGGGGGGCAAGCTCCTACGAGCAGTACTTC.

This clonotype was found a few times. V is TRBV7-6 and J is TRBJ1-4, with D perhaps TRBD1 (5 bases). The CDR3 loop spans 17 amino acids. Germline V gives CDR1 SGHVS, CDR2 FNYEAQ. The V gene lost 5 bases and the J gene lost 2 bases, with 18 bases spanning the gap. The CDR3 loop reads CASSRRQHLATNEKLFF. The CDR3 DNA sequence: TGTGCCAGCAGCCGGCGACAGCATCTGGCGACTAATGAAAAACTGTTTTTT. Combining the CDR3 with reference TRBV7-6 and TRBJ1-4 gives the whole variable domain GAGVSQSPRYKVTKRGQDVALRCDPISGHVSLYWYRQALGQGPEFLTYFNYEAQQDKSGLPNDRFSAERPEGSISTLTIQRTEQRDSAMYRCASSRRQHLATNEKLFFGSGTQLSVL.

The CDR3 here is CASSQVIVSRQNTEAFF. The CDR3 DNA reads as TGTGCCAGCAGCCAAGTCATTGTGTCCAGACAGAACACTGAAGCTTTCTTT. The rearrangement uses TRBV3-1 and TRBJ1-1, with D unclear. Germline V gives CDR1 LGHDT, CDR2 YNNKEL (reference sequence). The V end lost 1 base, the J end lost 1 base, and 16 bases lay between the germline ends. There are 17 residues in the CDR3.

The sample holds a few counts of this clonotype. The chain has TRBV24-1 and TRBJ2-7, with D possibly TRBD1 on 5 matching bases. CDR3 size: 13 residues. Germline V gene lookup returns CDR1 KGHDR and CDR2 SFDVKD. V lost 5 bases to trimming and J lost 0 bases, with 7 bases between them. CDR3 sequence reads: CATSATGSYEQYF. In DNA form, the CDR3 reads TGTGCCACCAGTGCAACAGGCTCCTACGAGCAGTACTTC.

This clonotype has at least ten counts. V is TRBV6-2 or TRBV6-3 and J is TRBJ1-1; D is uncertain. Germline values: CDR1 MNHEY, CDR2 SVGEGT. Trimming removed 6 bases at V and 2 bases at J, with 7 bases between. The length of the CDR3 is 12 residues. The CDR3 nucleotides are TGTGCCAGCAGCTGGACCAACACTGAAGCTTTCTTT. Residues: CASSWTNTEAFF.

This clonotype was detected a few times. This chain connects TRBV12-3 or TRBV12-4 to TRBJ2-1, with TRBD1 matching 9 bases. This CDR3 is built from 14 residues. The V segment lost 5 bases and the J segment 8 bases; nucleotides outside the gene matches: 7. DNA for the CDR3: TGTGCCAGCAGTGCCAAATGGACAGGGGATGAGCAGTTCTTC. Translated: CASSAKWTGDEQFF.

The J gene is TRBJ2-1, the V gene TRBV12-3 or TRBV12-4, with TRBD2 matching over 9 bases. The V gene end was trimmed by 5 bases and the J gene end by 3 bases; junction bases not matched to a gene: 5. The CDR3 totals 15 residues. The CDR3 protein is CASSPGLAIYNEQFF. The CDR3 bases are TGTGCCAGCAGTCCGGGACTAGCCATCTACAATGAGCAGTTCTTC.

This clonotype appeared a few times. This rearrangement joins TRBV7-6 to TRBJ2-1; tentative D call: TRBD2 (6 bases). The germline V gene encodes CDR1 SGHVS and CDR2 FNYEAQ. The CDR3 contains 13 residues. The CDR3 DNA reads TGTCCCCGAGGCGGGGATACCTACAATGAGCAGTTCTTC. Its translation is CPRGGDTYNEQFF.

This clonotype was detected a few times. The chain is built from TRBV27 and TRBJ2-1; unclear D gene. The germline V and J ends were trimmed by 5 bases and 9 bases, with 11 bases remaining between them. CDR1 MNHEY and CDR2 SMNVEV come from the germline V gene (reference sequence). CDR3 size: 12 residues. CDR3 coding DNA: TGTGCCAGCAGTCTTGACATGAGTGAGCAGTTCTTC. As protein: CASSLDMSEQFF.

This rearrangement joins TRBV11-1 to TRBJ1-1; D perhaps matches TRBD1 (5 bases). The CDR3 runs 13 residues. Trimming shortened V by 2 bases and J by 11 bases, and 15 bases separated the two germline ends. The germline gives CDR1 SGHAT, CDR2 FQDESV (reference sequence). CDR3 nucleotide sequence: TGTGCCAGCAGCTTAATCGGGGCAGGGATGGCTTTCTTT. This sequence encodes CASSLIGAGMAFF.

This clonotype was seen ten or more times. V is TRBV7-3 and J is TRBJ2-5; D gene ambiguous. The ends were cut back, 2 bases at V and 5 bases at J, with 9 bases in the middle. The CDR3 length is 13 residues. Germline CDR1 reads SGHTA; CDR2 reads FQGTGA. As DNA, the CDR3 is TGTGCCAGCAGCTTATACCCCTTGGAGACCCAGTACTTC. Protein: CASSLYPLETQYF.

The sample holds a few counts of this clonotype. J is TRBJ1-2 and V is TRBV5-1, with 9 bases matching TRBD1. V lost 6 bases and J lost 7; bases outside the gene matches: 7. The length of the CDR3 is 13 residues. CDR1 and CDR2 (germline): SGHRS, YFSETQ. CDR3 region: CASTEETGGGYTF. The DNA for the CDR3 is TGCGCCAGCACCGAAGAGACAGGGGGTGGCTACACCTTC.